The clone carrying this T cell receptor beta chain was recorded a few times. V lost 3 bases, J lost 2 bases, and 14 bases lay in between. The length of the CDR3 is 16 residues. Germline values: CDR1 KGHDR, CDR2 SFDVKD. Original processing notes: Counts of nucleated cells, estimated from reference gene primer amplification, were obtained. Libraries were prepared by immunoSEQ multiplex PCR; TCRdb keeps only in-frame clonotypes and omits some of them. V, J and clone size are those of that table, while D and trimming were read from the DNA. The sample holds over 350,000 clones, roughly 88% seen once. The age range of participants was about 18 to 90 years, with residence in around 22 US areas. The sample originates from a study of blood T cell repertoires in COVID-19. Study summary: PBMCs, B-cell-depleted T cells, or T cells provided the cDNA or gDNA that made up the material.

The rearrangement joins TRBV24-1 to TRBJ2-3, with TRBD1 as a possible D gene (6 bases). The sequencing input was PBMCs or T cells enriched from blood (not recorded which). The sequence came from a woman in her thirties with acute COVID-19. CDR3 DNA: TGTGCCACCAGTGATGTACAGGGTGGGGTCACAGATACGCAGTATTTT. Its protein is CATSDVQGGVTDTQYF.